These 3 T cell receptor beta chains were all obtained from the same sample, sequenced in a study of cytomegalovirus exposure and HLA in healthy donors. Amplification used 60 Vbeta primers and 13 Jbeta primers. Clones were sequenced by immunoSEQ multiplex PCR, and TCRdb holds only the in-frame ones, with some missing. The data show around 130,000 clones, 80% to 90% seen once. Sequencing was done on a sample of PBMCs. The receptors shown here come from a man between 50 and 59 years old in good health and CMV-seronegative.

CDR3 nucleotide sequence: TGTGCCAGCAGCCCCCGCGGGGGTACGCAGTATTTT. The encoded protein is CASSPRGGTQYF. The chain has TRBV7-2 and TRBJ2-3, with 7 bases fitting TRBD2. Germline CDR1 is SGHTA and CDR2 is FQGNSA. V shed 5 bases and J 8 bases; nucleotides not matched to a gene: 4. The CDR3 extends over 12 amino acids.

The chain recombines TRBV15 with TRBJ1-5; weak D call: TRBD1 (5 bases). The CDR3 spans 13 residues. The germline V gene has CDR1 LNHNV and CDR2 YYDKDF (reference sequence). The V end was cut by 8 bases, the J end by 3 bases, with 11 bases between. The CDR3 nucleotides read TGTGCCACCCTTAGACAGAACAATCAGCCCCAGCATTTT. Amino acids: CATLRQNNQPQHF.

The V gene is TRBV7-2, the J gene TRBJ1-5; D not resolved. Per germline, CDR1 SGHTA and CDR2 FQGNSA. The V end was cut by 0 bases, the J end by 2 bases, with 11 bases between. The CDR3 loop spans 16 amino acids. The CDR3 sequence: CASSLAQFLGNQPQHF. The CDR3 DNA sequence: TGTGCCAGCAGCTTAGCGCAGTTCCTAGGCAATCAGCCCCAGCATTTT.